One T cell receptor (beta chain) is described in this entry. Its target is not known. A much bigger clone sits one base away, suggesting this may be a read error. The record originates from a study of T cells in Graves' hyperthyroidism and ophthalmopathy. Whole-study context: Blood was drawn when the patient was first diagnosed and still untreated.

V was shortened by 5 bases and J by 10 bases, with 29 bases between the two germline ends. Germline V lookup: CDR1 DFQATT, CDR2 SNEGSKA (reference sequence). The CDR3 has 16 residues. General study results and limits: Prediction of ophthalmopathy progression came a median about 6 months pre-onset.

Amplification of TCR beta CDR3 regions used RNA as the template. Researchers ran a first-round RT-PCR on the TCR CDR3 using the HTBI primer set. MiXCR, run by TCRdb on the multiplex PCR reads, gives a single entry per CDR3 protein. The repertoire holds more than 550,000 distinct CDR3 sequences, with roughly 20% as singletons. Sequences were obtained from blood. The chain uses TRBV20-1 and TRBJ1-1; TRBD1 might be the D (6 bases). The source of this sequence is a woman between 45 and 65 years old with Graves' hyperthyroidism that later progressed to Graves' ophthalmopathy. The CDR3 loop reads CSAGPPEGGGRTRAFF. Written as DNA, the CDR3 is TGCAGTGCTGGACCCCCTGAGGGGGGCGGGAGGACGAGAGCTTTCTTT.